The 15 T cell receptor beta chains given below trace back to one sample, sequenced in a study of blood T cell repertoires in COVID-19. Clones were read by immunoSEQ multiplex PCR, and TCRdb kept only the in-frame ones, dropping some. The repertoire includes roughly 250,000 clones, approximately 84% of them detected once, and 1.5% to 2% sits in the top ten. The sample was peripheral blood. Source of these receptors: a woman of 80 years or more with acute or convalescent COVID-19.

The genes are TRBV4-3 and TRBJ2-7; 9 bases are a match to TRBD1. This CDR3 comprises 15 residues. The germline V gene encodes CDR1 LGHNA and CDR2 YSLEER. Germline trimming cut 5 bases from V and 6 bases from J; bases unmatched to any gene: 11. CDR3 sequence reads: CASSSGTGSEVEQYF. The CDR3 bases are TGCGCCAGCAGCTCCGGGACAGGGTCGGAGGTCGAGCAGTACTTC.

This clone has only a few counts. The gene calls are TRBV19 and TRBJ2-5, with 7 bases aligning to TRBD2. Germline CDR1 is LNHDA and CDR2 is SQIVND (reference sequence). V lost 11 bases, J lost 5 bases, and 17 bases stayed unmatched. This CDR3 region has 15 residues. In nucleotides, the CDR3 is TGTGCCGAGCGGGATTTCGCTCTTTTATGGGAGACCCAGTACTTC. Translating gives CAERDFALLWETQYF. The full variable domain, in which reference TRBV19 and TRBJ2-5 provide the parts outside the CDR3, is DGGITQSPKYLFRKEGQNVTLSCEQNLNHDAMYWYRQDPGQGLRLIYYSQIVNDFQKGDIAEGYSVSREKKESFPLTVTSAQKNPTAFYLCAERDFALLWETQYFGPGTRLLVL.

This chain connects TRBV14 to TRBJ2-1; D is possibly TRBD2 (7 bases). The CDR3 runs to 17 residues. V lost 1 base to trimming and J lost 9 bases, with 22 bases between them. Germline values: CDR1 SGHDN, CDR2 FVKESK. The CDR3 region has the DNA TGTGCCAGCAGCCAAGTACAGGGATCCCAGAGGGGGGGTGAGCAGTTCTTC. This sequence encodes CASSQVQGSQRGGEQFF.

V and J are TRBV18 and TRBJ2-2; 11 bases are shared with TRBD1. V dropped 1 base and J dropped 7; count of bases not matched to a gene: 8. Germline V lookup: CDR1 KGHSH, CDR2 LQKENI. The CDR3 loop spans 17 amino acids. The CDR3 loop is CASSPRIGQGADGELFF. DNA for the CDR3: TGTGCCAGCTCACCACGAATAGGACAGGGGGCTGACGGGGAGCTGTTTTTT. The variable domain in full, completed from reference TRBV18 and TRBJ2-2, reads NAGVMQNPRHLVRRRGQEARLRCSPMKGHSHVYWYRQLPEEGLKFMVYLQKENIIDESGMPKERFSAEFPKEGPSILRIQQVVRGDSAAYFCASSPRIGQGADGELFFGEGSRLTVL.

The gene calls are TRBV18 and TRBJ1-1; perhaps TRBD1 as D (5 bases). The germline gives CDR1 KGHSH, CDR2 LQKENI. This CDR3 has 14 residues. Trimming pared 4 bases from V and 1 base from J, leaving 10 bases between. CDR3 DNA: TGTGCCAGCTCACAATCTCAGGGGAACACTGAAGCTTTCTTT. As protein: CASSQSQGNTEAFF.

V usage is TRBV5-1 and J usage is TRBJ2-3, with TRBD1 identical over 9 bases. This CDR3 comprises 15 residues. Trimming at V came to 3 bases and at J to 2 bases, leaving 4 bases not matched to a gene. From germline, CDR1 is SGHRS and CDR2 YFSETQ. The DNA for the CDR3 is TGCGCCAGCAGCTCGACAGGGGGATTCACAGATACGCAGTATTTT. It encodes CASSSTGGFTDTQYF.

This clone was counted only a few times. The chain joins TRBV7-9 to TRBJ1-1; tentatively, D is TRBD1 (5 bases). The CDR3 contains 15 residues. From germline, CDR1 is SEHNR and CDR2 FQNEAQ (reference sequence). V was clipped by 1 base and J by 2 bases, with 11 bases between them. As DNA, the CDR3 is TGTGCCAGCAGCTTAGGGAGTACAGGTAACACTGAAGCTTTCTTT. It specifies CASSLGSTGNTEAFF.

The chain combines TRBV18 with TRBJ2-3, with 7 bases that match TRBD2. CDR1 and CDR2 from the germline V gene are KGHSH and LQKENI. The V segment lost 5 bases and the J segment 2 bases; nucleotides outside the gene matches: 10. The CDR3 spans 16 residues. This CDR3 reads CASSGLSGANTDTQYF. The CDR3 DNA is TGTGCCAGCTCAGGCCTCAGCGGGGCAAACACAGATACGCAGTATTTT. Supplemented by reference TRBV18 and TRBJ2-3, the full variable domain reads NAGVMQNPRHLVRRRGQEARLRCSPMKGHSHVYWYRQLPEEGLKFMVYLQKENIIDESGMPKERFSAEFPKEGPSILRIQQVVRGDSAAYFCASSGLSGANTDTQYFGPGTRLTVL.

The V call is TRBV19, the J call TRBJ2-5; D call uncertain. V was pared by 7 bases and J by 4 bases, with 13 bases between. The CDR3 is 13 amino acids. Germline lookup yields CDR1 LNHDA and CDR2 SQIVND (reference sequence). The CDR3 is CASTGLTGETQYF. The CDR3 nucleotides are TGTGCCAGTACGGGTCTTACGGGAGAGACCCAGTACTTC. The full variable domain, completed using reference TRBV19 and TRBJ2-5, is DGGITQSPKYLFRKEGQNVTLSCEQNLNHDAMYWYRQDPGQGLRLIYYSQIVNDFQKGDIAEGYSVSREKKESFPLTVTSAQKNPTAFYLCASTGLTGETQYFGPGTRLLVL.

The rearrangement joins TRBV4-2 to TRBJ2-7; TRBD1 is a possible D gene (6 bases). Per germline, CDR1 LGHNA and CDR2 YNFKEQ. V shed 4 bases and J shed 7 bases, with 17 bases lying between them. The CDR3 runs to 14 residues. CDR3 region: CASSLDGDTSEQYF. DNA for the CDR3: TGTGCCAGCAGCCTGGACGGGGACACCAGTGAGCAGTACTTC.

The chain employs TRBV28 and TRBJ1-2; D unclear. V shed 9 bases and J shed 0 bases, with 8 bases lying between them. There are 12 residues in the CDR3. The germline CDR1 and CDR2 sequences are MDHEN and SYDVKM. This CDR3 reads CASSTTNYGYTF. The CDR3 coding sequence is TGTGCCAGTAGCACCACTAACTATGGCTACACCTTC.

CDR3 coding DNA: TGTGCCAGCGGCAGGGGGCCGACAGAGACCCAGTACTTC. Protein sequence: CASGRGPTETQYF. The chain joins TRBV6-5 to TRBJ2-5, with 8 bases identical to TRBD1. With 8 bases clipped from V and 4 bases from J, the junction kept 6 bases outside the gene matches. The CDR3 contains 13 residues. In germline, CDR1 is MNHEY, CDR2 SVGAGI.

The V gene is TRBV9, the J gene TRBJ1-2; D unresolved. The CDR3 length is 13 residues. The V and J ends lost 6 bases and 2 bases respectively, with 11 bases between them. The V gene's germline CDR1 is SGDLS and CDR2 YYNGEE. The CDR3 bases are TGTGCCAGCAATTCGGGGTTGAACTATGGCTACACCTTC. The encoded protein is CASNSGLNYGYTF.

V and J are TRBV3-1 (or the pseudogene TRBV3-2) and TRBJ1-6; 8 positions match TRBD1. Looked up from germline, CDR1 is LGHDT and CDR2 is YNNKEL (reference sequence). The CDR3 is 19 amino acids. After removal of 2 bases from V and 4 bases from J, the junction contained 13 bases not matched to a gene. CDR3 protein: CASSQPGRGREPYNSPLHF. Written as DNA, the CDR3 is TGTGCCAGCAGCCAACCCGGCAGGGGGCGGGAACCTTATAATTCACCCCTCCACTTT.

V gene TRBV5-1 combines with J gene TRBJ2-3, with 12 bases that match TRBD2. The CDR3 runs 16 residues. Trimming at V came to 4 bases and at J to 5 bases, leaving 8 bases not matched to a gene. The germline V gene encodes CDR1 SGHRS and CDR2 YFSETQ. The CDR3 sequence is CASSTRLAGVGDTQYF. In DNA form, the CDR3 reads TGCGCCAGCAGCACTAGACTAGCGGGAGTGGGAGATACGCAGTATTTT. Full variable domain (rest looked up from reference TRBV5-1 and TRBJ2-3): KAGVTQTPRYLIKTRGQQVTLSCSPISGHRSVSWYQQTPGQGLQFLFEYFSETQRNKGNFPGRFSGRQFSNSRSEMNVSTLELGDSALYLCASSTRLAGVGDTQYFGPGTRLTVL.